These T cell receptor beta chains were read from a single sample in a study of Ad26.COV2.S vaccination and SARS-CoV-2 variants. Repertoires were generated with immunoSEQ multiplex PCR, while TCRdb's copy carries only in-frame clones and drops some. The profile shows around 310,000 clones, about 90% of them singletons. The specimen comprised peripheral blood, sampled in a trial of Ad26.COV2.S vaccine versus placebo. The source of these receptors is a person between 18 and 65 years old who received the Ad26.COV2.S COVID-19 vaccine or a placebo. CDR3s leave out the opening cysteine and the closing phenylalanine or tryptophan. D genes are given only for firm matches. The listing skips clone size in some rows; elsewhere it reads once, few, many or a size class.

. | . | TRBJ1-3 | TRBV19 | ASTAGPLIFGNTIY
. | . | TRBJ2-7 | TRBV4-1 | ASSHQFMGYEQY
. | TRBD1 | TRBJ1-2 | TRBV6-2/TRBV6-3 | ASSYPTTGRNHYGYT
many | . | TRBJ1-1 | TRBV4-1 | ASSPREVTEAF
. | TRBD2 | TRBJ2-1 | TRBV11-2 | ASSLAGLAFAYNEQF
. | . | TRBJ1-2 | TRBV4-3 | ASSQDRGADYGYT
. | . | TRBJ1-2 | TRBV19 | ASEDRSYGYT
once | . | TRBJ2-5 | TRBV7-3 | ASSLMGETQY
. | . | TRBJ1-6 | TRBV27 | ASTRGDILNSPLH
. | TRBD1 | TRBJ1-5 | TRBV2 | ASQGQGAYQPQH
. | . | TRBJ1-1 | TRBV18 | ASSPLGGEQTEAF
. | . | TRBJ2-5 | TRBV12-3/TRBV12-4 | ASPTHSPETQY
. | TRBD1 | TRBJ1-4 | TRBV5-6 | ASSTWTGSEGLVEKLF
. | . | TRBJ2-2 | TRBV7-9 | ASTLLTGIAGELF
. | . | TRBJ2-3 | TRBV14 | ASSHLPGTDTQY
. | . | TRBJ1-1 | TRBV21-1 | ASTPRGGEVPPNTEAF
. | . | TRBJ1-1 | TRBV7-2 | ASSFGMNTEAF
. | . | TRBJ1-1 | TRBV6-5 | ASSYGGPGAEAF
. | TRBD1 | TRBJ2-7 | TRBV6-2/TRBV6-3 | ASSRTGFHEQY
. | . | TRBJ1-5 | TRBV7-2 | ASSLGIGWDNQPQH
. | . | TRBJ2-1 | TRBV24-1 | ATSEGGLGYNEQF
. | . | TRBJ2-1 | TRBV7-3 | ASSVSGSSYNEQF
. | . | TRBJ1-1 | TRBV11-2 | ASSLSTGPSTEAF
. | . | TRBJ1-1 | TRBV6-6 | ASSTPGNTEAF
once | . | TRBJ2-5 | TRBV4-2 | ASSLKGGETQY
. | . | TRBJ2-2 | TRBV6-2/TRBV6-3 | ASSHRVAIQRGNTGELF
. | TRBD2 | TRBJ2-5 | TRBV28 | ASSVLAEYQETQY
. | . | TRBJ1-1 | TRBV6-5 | AARVASGSEAF
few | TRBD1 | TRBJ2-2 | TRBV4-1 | ASSQEQRQGTGELF
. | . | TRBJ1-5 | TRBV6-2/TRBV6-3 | ASSYIGASNQPQH
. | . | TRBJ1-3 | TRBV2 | ASRGGSGVGNTIY
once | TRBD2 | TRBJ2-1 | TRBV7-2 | ASSLGPWGGEQF
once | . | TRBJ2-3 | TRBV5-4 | ASSSSALGTPSTDTQY
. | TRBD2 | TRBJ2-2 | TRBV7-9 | ASSQDGLAVNTGELF
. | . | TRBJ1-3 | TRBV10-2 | ASSEQGSGNTIY
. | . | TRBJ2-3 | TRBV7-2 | ASSLSISAWADTQY
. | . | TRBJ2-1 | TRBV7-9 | ASSPDGGHNNEQF
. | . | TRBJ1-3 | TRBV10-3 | AISESVWAGNTIY
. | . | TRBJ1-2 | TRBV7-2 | ASRANYGYT
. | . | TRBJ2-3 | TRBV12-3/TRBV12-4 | ASRLGDTQY
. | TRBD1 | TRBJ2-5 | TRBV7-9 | ASSGKRDRAHRETQY